This T cell receptor (beta chain) was captured by sequencing in a study of lymphopenia after photon versus proton radiotherapy. Whole-study findings and limits: Survival link was tested only in deceased patients; proton benefit remains a possibility. In patients who died, overall survival fell as post-nadir TCR diversity dropped more. After lymphocyte nadir, photon-treated repertoires showed oligoclonal expansion, especially CD8+ Temra.

The CDR3 has 13 amino acids. Germline loops: CDR1 MGHDK, CDR2 SYGVNS. Trimming left V 3 bases short and J 4 bases short, with 8 bases between. Clones were read by immunoSEQ multiplex PCR, and TCRdb kept only the in-frame ones, dropping some. The sample includes approximately 2,900 clones, less than 95% of them seen just once. Turning to this clone: The antigen remains undetermined.

This chain uses TRBV25-1 with TRBJ2-3; D not resolved. The TCR sequence derives from a woman in her seventies with pancreatic cancer. Sequencing was performed on peripheral blood, taken from a patient treated with photon-based radiotherapy. CDR3 protein: CASSDVGPDTQYF. The CDR3 DNA reads as TGTGCCAGCAGTGACGTGGGCCCAGATACGCAGTATTTT.